Following are 11 T cell receptor beta chains from one sample sequenced in a study of cytomegalovirus exposure and HLA in healthy donors. A multiplex PCR was run with 60 Vbeta primers and 13 Jbeta primers. Clones were read by immunoSEQ multiplex PCR, and TCRdb kept only the in-frame ones, dropping some. Among 75,000 to 100,000 clones listed, 73% were seen once. Specimen: PBMCs. The source is a man aged 40-49 years in good health and CMV-seronegative.

This clone was observed a few times. V is TRBV7-8 and J is TRBJ2-3; TRBD1 agrees at 7 bases. The CDR3 extends over 16 amino acids. Germline V gene sequence: CDR1 SGHVS, CDR2 FQNEAQ. Trimming cost V 3 bases and J 2 bases; bases outside gene matches: 8. The CDR3, as DNA: TGTGCCAGCAGCTTGACAGGGAAGGGGCCCACAGATACGCAGTATTTT. Amino acids: CASSLTGKGPTDTQYF.

The chain combines TRBV7-9 with TRBJ2-3; D perhaps matches TRBD2 (5 bases). This CDR3 region has 16 residues. V lost 0 bases and J 1 base, leaving 11 bases between the germline ends. In germline, CDR1 is SEHNR, CDR2 FQNEAQ (reference sequence). The DNA for the CDR3 is TGTGCCAGCAGCTTAGCTCGCCTACTAGGCACAGATACGCAGTATTTT. Protein: CASSLARLLGTDTQYF.

The V call is TRBV7-6, the J call TRBJ1-2, with D possibly matching TRBD1 (6 bases). Trimming removed 2 bases from V and 4 bases from J, with 14 bases in between. Per the germline V gene, CDR1 is SGHVS and CDR2 is FNYEAQ. This CDR3 comprises 15 residues. CDR3 coding DNA: TGTGCCAGCAGCTTAAAAAGGTGGGACACCTATGGCTACACCTTC. Protein sequence: CASSLKRWDTYGYTF.

V and J are TRBV4-1 and TRBJ2-5, with TRBD1 as a possible D gene (6 bases). V lost 4 bases to trimming and J lost 6 bases, with 15 bases between them. Germline V gives CDR1 MGHRA, CDR2 YSYEKL. There are 14 residues in the CDR3. Here the CDR3 DNA reads TGCGCCAGCAGCCTCACGACAGGTAGCAAGACCCAGTACTTC. It yields the protein CASSLTTGSKTQYF.

The V gene is TRBV10-3, the J gene TRBJ1-2; 7 bases are shared with TRBD1. The CDR3 loop spans 14 amino acids. Trimming at V came to 6 bases and at J to 4 bases, leaving 8 bases not matched to a gene. Germline V gives CDR1 ENHRY, CDR2 SYGVKD. The CDR3 region has the DNA TGTGCCATCAGCACGCGACAGGGAGGCTATGGCTACACCTTC. It specifies CAISTRQGGYGYTF.

This clone showed up just a few times. The V call is TRBV15, the J call TRBJ1-1, with a possible D match to TRBD1 (6 bases). Germline CDR1 LNHNV, CDR2 YYDKDF (reference sequence). The CDR3 loop spans 17 amino acids. Between the trimmed V and J ends, which lost 0 bases and 0 bases, there was a span of 14 bases. The DNA of the CDR3 is TGTGCCACCAGCAGAGACAGGGGTCAGGGAGTGAACACTGAAGCTTTCTTT. As protein: CATSRDRGQGVNTEAFF.

This chain joins TRBV7-8 and TRBJ1-1; no reliable D call. CDR1 is SGHVS and CDR2 is FQNEAQ in the germline V gene. V gave up 2 bases and J gave up 5 bases, with 9 bases separating them. The CDR3 spans 13 residues. As DNA, the CDR3 is TGTGCCAGCAGCTTATACGGGGTTACTGAAGCTTTCTTT. As protein: CASSLYGVTEAFF. Based on the CDR3 plus reference TRBV7-8 and TRBJ1-1, the full variable domain is GAGVSQSPRYKVAKRGQDVALRCDPISGHVSLFWYQQALGQGPEFLTYFQNEAQLDKSGLPSDRFFAERPEGSVSTLKIQRTQQEDSAVYLCASSLYGVTEAFFGQGTRLTVV.

Concerning this clone itself: One junction end does not reproduce the germline sequence, and a read error may be involved. The rearrangement uses TRBV12-5 and TRBJ2-3, with 14 positions matching TRBD2. Germline V gene lookup returns CDR1 LGHNT and CDR2 FRNRAP. The CDR3 loop spans 15 amino acids. CDR3 DNA: TGTGCTAGTGGCTTGGGACTAGCGGGGGCAGATACGCAGTATTTT. It specifies CASGLGLAGADTQYF. The complete variable domain, with remaining parts taken from reference TRBV12-5 and TRBJ2-3, reads DARVTQTPRHKVTEMGQEVTMRCQPILGHNTVFWYRQTMMQGLELLAYFRNRAPLDDSGMPKDRFSAEMPDATLATLKIQPSEPRDSAVYFCASGLGLAGADTQYFGPGTRLTVL.

CDR3 sequence: CASSPGQGVRGYTF. The CDR3 region has the DNA TGTGCCAGCAGCCCGGGACAGGGCGTGCGGGGCTACACCTTC. The chain carries TRBV5-4 and TRBJ1-2; TRBD1 matches at 9 bases. This CDR3 contains 14 residues. Trimming took 4 bases from V and 8 from J; bases not matched to a gene: 9. Germline V gene lookup returns CDR1 SGHNT and CDR2 YYREEE (reference sequence).

This clone appeared a single time. The chain recombines TRBV6-5 with TRBJ2-5; tentative D call: TRBD1 (6 bases). CDR1 MNHEY and CDR2 SVGAGI come from the germline V gene. This CDR3 is 14 amino acids long. The germline V and J ends were trimmed by 6 bases and 2 bases, with 13 bases remaining between them. CDR3 loop: CASSWTVSQETQYF. The CDR3 bases are TGTGCCAGCAGCTGGACAGTTTCTCAAGAGACCCAGTACTTC.

The chain combines TRBV19 with TRBJ1-5, with 9 nucleotides matching TRBD1. The CDR3 contains 18 residues. Germline V gene lookup returns CDR1 LNHDA and CDR2 SQIVND (reference sequence). Trimming at V came to 7 bases and at J to 2 bases, leaving 15 bases not matched to a gene. The CDR3 sequence: CASNPRGTGLGGNQPQHF. DNA of the CDR3: TGTGCCAGTAACCCGAGGGGGACAGGGCTCGGAGGCAATCAGCCCCAGCATTTT. Full variable domain (rest looked up from reference TRBV19 and TRBJ1-5): DGGITQSPKYLFRKEGQNVTLSCEQNLNHDAMYWYRQDPGQGLRLIYYSQIVNDFQKGDIAEGYSVSREKKESFPLTVTSAQKNPTAFYLCASNPRGTGLGGNQPQHFGDGTRLSIL.